This TCR beta chain was captured by sequencing in a study of tumor-infiltrating lymphocytes in localized non-small cell lung cancer. Study-wide context: Each patient gave resected tumor and non-adjacent uninvolved lung tissue. Study outcomes and limitations: Immunotypes IM1 and IM2 had similar TCR-derived T-cell fractions. TCRbeta sequencing showed higher T cell infiltration in tumors than uninvolved lung. Technical variation could not be separated from intratumor heterogeneity here.

Trimming shortened V by 0 bases and J by 8 bases, and 11 bases separated the two germline ends. Germline V CDR1 and CDR2: MNHEY, SVGAGI. The CDR3 has 14 amino acids. On this clone: Its cognate antigen is unknown.

TCRdb keeps only in-frame clones here, not all; method: immunoSEQ multiplex PCR. The data hold 9,000 to 13,000 clones, with about 76% observed a single time. This clonotype was obtained from a human donor with non-small cell lung cancer. The sequenced material came from uninvolved lung tissue not adjacent to the tumor. The gene calls are TRBV6-5 and TRBJ1-5, with D unclear. The CDR3 sequence: CASSYSVGFEPQHF. The CDR3 DNA follows: TGTGCCAGCAGTTACTCAGTTGGTTTCGAGCCCCAGCATTTT.